A single sample gave rise to the 12 T cell receptor beta chains below, sequenced in a study of T cells in tumors after PD-1 blockade. Data came from immunoSEQ multiplex PCR; TCRdb stores just in-frame clones and leaves some out. In the table there are 30,000 to 35,000 clones, 70% to 75% of which are singletons. The input for sequencing was PBMCs, taken after anti-PD-1 treatment. All receptors come from a human donor with basal cell carcinoma.

The chain carries TRBV3-1 (or the pseudogene TRBV3-2) and TRBJ1-2; D is unresolved. This CDR3 is built from 11 residues. From germline, CDR1 is LGHDT and CDR2 YNNKEL (reference sequence). V lost 0 bases and J lost 7, with 3 bases in between. CDR3 sequence reads: CASSQDTGYTF. The CDR3 nucleotides read TGTGCCAGCAGCCAAGATACTGGCTACACCTTC.

The chain is built from TRBV7-2 and TRBJ2-3; D might be TRBD2 (5 bases). The V end lost 0 bases, the J end lost 5 bases, and 12 bases lay between the germline ends. Germline assignment: CDR1 SGHTA and CDR2 FQGNSA. CDR3 length: 15 residues. CDR3 amino acids: CASSLAPGIGDTQYF. The CDR3 DNA is TGTGCCAGCAGCTTAGCGCCGGGGATCGGAGATACGCAGTATTTT.

This clone turned up a few times. This sequence joins TRBV6-5 and TRBJ2-2; D not certain. Per germline, CDR1 MNHEY and CDR2 SVGAGI. V gave up 5 bases and J gave up 4 bases, with 8 bases separating them. This CDR3 contains 13 residues. The chain's CDR3 is CASSIEATGELFF. CDR3 coding DNA: TGTGCCAGCAGTATAGAGGCCACCGGGGAGCTGTTTTTT.

V gene TRBV9 combines with J gene TRBJ2-1, with 8 bases matching TRBD1. From germline, CDR1 is SGDLS and CDR2 YYNGEE. Losses at the gene ends were 4 bases for V and 3 bases for J; bases not matched to a gene: 6. The CDR3 is made up of 15 amino acids. As DNA, the CDR3 is TGTGCCAGCAGCTCGGGACAGGTCCTCTACAATGAGCAGTTCTTC. Translation: CASSSGQVLYNEQFF.

The V gene is TRBV5-1, the J gene TRBJ1-4; D perhaps matches TRBD1 (6 bases). The CDR3 loop spans 16 amino acids. The germline V gene has CDR1 SGHRS and CDR2 YFSETQ. Trimming pared 1 base from V and 0 bases from J, leaving 10 bases between. Here the CDR3 DNA reads TGCGCCAGCAGCTTGAGGACAGCATCAACTAATGAAAAACTGTTTTTT. Protein sequence: CASSLRTASTNEKLFF.

This clone was seen at least ten times. This chain links TRBV6-2 or TRBV6-3 with TRBJ2-3, with 7 bases that match TRBD2. Germline trimming cut 2 bases from V and 11 bases from J; bases unmatched to any gene: 7. This CDR3 spans 13 amino acids. Germline V CDR1 and CDR2: MNHEY, SVGEGT. The CDR3 spells CASSYGVAGGQYF. DNA of the CDR3: TGTGCCAGCAGTTACGGTGTAGCGGGTGGGCAGTATTTT.

This clone came up a few times. The rearrangement links TRBV21-1 to TRBJ2-7; TRBD2, the table's D call, lacks a check against the DNA. TRBV21-1 is annotated as a pseudogene. This CDR3 is 15 amino acids long. The CDR3 DNA follows: TGTGCCAGCAGCAAAGATACTAGCGGGGCCTACGAGCAGTACTTC. Translated, it gives CASSKDTSGAYEQYF.

The genes are TRBV7-9 and TRBJ2-3, with 11 bases that match TRBD1. CDR1 and CDR2 (germline): SEHNR, FQNEAQ (reference sequence). There are 16 residues in the CDR3. The V gene end was trimmed by 5 bases and the J gene end by 5 bases; junction bases not matched to a gene: 9. The CDR3 DNA sequence: TGTGCCAGCAGCCCAGGGGGGACAGGGGGGATAGATACGCAGTATTTT. Translated, it gives CASSPGGTGGIDTQYF.

This chain uses TRBV19 with TRBJ2-5; tentatively, D is TRBD1 (5 bases). This CDR3 is built from 14 residues. In germline, CDR1 is LNHDA, CDR2 SQIVND (reference sequence). The V end was cut by 3 bases, the J end by 2 bases, with 10 bases between. The CDR3: CASSMGQTQETQYF. CDR3 DNA sequence: TGTGCCAGTAGTATGGGGCAGACTCAAGAGACCCAGTACTTC.

The V gene is TRBV4-2, the J gene TRBJ2-1; D ambiguous. Germline CDR1 LGHNA, CDR2 YNFKEQ. The germline V and J ends were trimmed by 4 bases and 5 bases, with 12 bases remaining between them. CDR3 size: 14 residues. In DNA form, the CDR3 reads TGTGCCAGCAGCCCGAGGAGACTGAACAATGAGCAGTTCTTC. Protein sequence: CASSPRRLNNEQFF.

The chain is built from TRBV9 and TRBJ2-3; D is possibly TRBD1 (6 bases). The CDR3 is 15 residues long. V lost 0 bases and J 0 bases, leaving 8 bases between the germline ends. CDR1 SGDLS and CDR2 YYNGEE come from the germline V gene. The CDR3 region has the DNA TGTGCCAGCAGCGTAGAGGGGGATAGCACAGATACGCAGTATTTT. Its protein is CASSVEGDSTDTQYF.

This chain connects TRBV2 to TRBJ2-1; 7 positions match TRBD2. The CDR3 is 14 amino acids. J was trimmed by 3 bases and V by 3 bases; bases with no gene match: 2. Germline CDR1 reads SNHLY; CDR2 reads FYNNEI. The CDR3 here is CASSDREGYNEQFF. CDR3 DNA: TGTGCCAGCAGTGATAGGGAGGGCTACAATGAGCAGTTCTTC.